These 13 T cell receptor beta chains share one sample of origin, sequenced in a study of human T cells and chemical hapten exposure (dated by TCRdb to 2020 to 2022). Taken with the paper, the label for time point translates to: patch test 2, 6 weeks after DPC sensitization. According to the study, the label for this sample's treatment or condition signals: therapeutic diphenylcyclopropenone sensitization with weekly scalp DPC. The library came from RACE. The sequencer was a NextSeq 500. Using fastp at Q25 and MiXCR, TCRdb reprocessed the public reads and kept productive beta chains. Records with the same CDR3 protein are collapsed into one entry carrying the most frequent genes and DNA. In all, the sample holds some 54,000 distinct CDR3 sequences, and just under 10% of those were seen once. Together, the top ten hold over 1.5% of the sample. The specimen comprised whole blood, sampled in connection with sensitization to the hapten diphenylcyclopropenone (DPC). The receptors were gathered from a woman aged 50 to 65 with alopecia areata. Some clones in this sample may be carry-over from other donors' samples.

In its sample, this clonotype was seen many times. This chain links TRBV2 with TRBJ2-7; possibly TRBD1 for D (6 bases). Trimming removed 4 bases from V and 0 bases from J, with 10 bases in between. Per the germline V gene, CDR1 is SNHLY and CDR2 is FYNNEI. The CDR3 spans 14 residues. This CDR3 reads CASSVQGSSYEQYF. CDR3 coding DNA: TGTGCCAGCAGTGTACAGGGAAGCTCCTACGAGCAGTACTTC.

To note about this clonotype: This clone may be a read error of a much larger clone one base away. The CDR3 DNA reads TGTGCCAACTCACCAGTGGACACCCGACGCGCTGGCTACACCTTC. Translating it yields CANSPVDTRRAGYTF. The genes are TRBV18 and TRBJ1-2; D is perhaps TRBD1 (5 bases). The CDR3 loop spans 15 amino acids. Per the germline V gene, CDR1 is KGHSH and CDR2 is LQKENI.

In its sample, this clonotype was seen many times. An end of the junction does not agree with germline; a read error may underlie this. The chain links TRBV20-1 to TRBJ1-6; D call uncertain. This CDR3 is 13 amino acids long. Germline CDR1 reads DFQATT; CDR2 reads SNEGSKA (reference sequence). As DNA, the CDR3 is TGCAGTGCGAGAGACCCCGTTCGGTCGGCCCTCCACTTT. Translation gives CSARDPVRSALHF.

The rearrangement uses TRBV24-1 and TRBJ1-4; a weak D match, TRBD1 (6 bases). Trimming took off 3 bases at V and 7 bases at J, with 14 bases between the two ends. There are 15 residues in the CDR3. Germline V gene sequence: CDR1 KGHDR, CDR2 SFDVKD. The CDR3 protein is CATSDTGSGGEKLFF. For the CDR3, the DNA is TGTGCCACCAGTGATACAGGGAGTGGGGGTGAAAAACTGTTTTTT.

The chain recombines TRBV28 with TRBJ2-7; D tentatively fits TRBD1 or TRBD2 (6 bases each). Germline CDR1 and CDR2: MDHEN and SYDVKM. The CDR3 consists of 9 residues. CDR3 sequence reads: CAWGAEQYF. Here the CDR3 DNA reads TGTGCTTGGGGGGCTGAGCAGTACTTC. Complete variable domain (other parts from reference TRBV28 and TRBJ2-7): DVKVTQSSRYLVKRTGEKVFLECVQDMDHENMFWYRQDPGLGLRLIYFSYDVKMKEKGDIPEGYSVSREKKERFSLILESASTNQTSMYLCAWGAEQYFGPGTRLTVT.

This clonotype was found many times. The CDR3 DNA follows: TGTGCCAGCAGCCAAGGTCCCGATACGCAGTATTTT. Its translation: CASSQGPDTQYF. The chain uses TRBV3-1 and TRBJ2-3; D is unresolved. CDR3 size: 12 residues. The V gene lost 1 base and the J gene lost 6 bases, with 5 bases spanning the gap. Germline CDR1 LGHDT, CDR2 YNNKEL (reference sequence).

V usage is TRBV7-6 and J usage is TRBJ2-5; D call uncertain. Trimming removed 5 bases at V and 7 bases at J, with 14 bases between. This CDR3 spans 13 amino acids. The germline CDR1 and CDR2 sequences are SGHVS and FNYEAQ. The CDR3 protein is CASSLSVVGTQYF. CDR3 nucleotides: TGTGCCAGCAGCCTGTCGGTCGTTGGGACCCAGTACTTC.

The sample holds a few counts of this clonotype. This chain joins TRBV18 and TRBJ1-1; 11 nucleotides match TRBD1. CDR1 KGHSH and CDR2 LQKENI come from the germline V gene. CDR3 length: 17 amino acids. V shed 3 bases, J shed 4 bases, and the junction held 10 bases outside the gene matches. DNA of the CDR3: TGTGCCAGCTCACCCCCGCCGGGACAGGGGGAGGTCACTGAAGCTTTCTTT. This encodes CASSPPPGQGEVTEAFF.

This clonotype was picked up a small number of times. The chain joins TRBV6-2 or TRBV6-3 to TRBJ1-1; 8 nucleotides align to TRBD1. CDR3 length: 17 amino acids. The germline V gene encodes CDR1 MNHEY and CDR2 SVGEGT. J gave up 0 bases and V 2 bases, and 8 bases lay outside the gene matches. This CDR3 reads CASSYHTGTGMNTEAFF. Here the CDR3 DNA reads TGTGCCAGCAGTTACCATACCGGGACAGGAATGAACACTGAAGCTTTCTTT.

This clonotype has ten or more counts. V gene TRBV12-3 or TRBV12-4 combines with J gene TRBJ1-2; no reliable D call. The CDR3 has 12 amino acids. V was trimmed by 1 base and J by 4 bases, leaving 4 bases between them. The CDR3 nucleotides are TGTGCCAGCAGTTTAGGCACCTATGGCTACACCTTC. Encoded protein: CASSLGTYGYTF.

This clonotype was seen repeatedly, ten times or more. The chain carries TRBV18 and TRBJ1-1; D call uncertain. Germline values: CDR1 KGHSH, CDR2 LQKENI. The V end lost 3 bases, the J end lost 6 bases, and 17 bases lay between the germline ends. CDR3 length: 15 amino acids. CDR3 sequence reads: CASSPLSHGRAEAFF. The CDR3 bases are TGTGCCAGCTCACCTTTAAGTCACGGGCGAGCTGAAGCTTTCTTT.

At least ten counts were recorded for this clonotype. The CDR3: CASSEAGYEQYF. The CDR3 bases are TGTGCCAGCAGTGAAGCGGGGTACGAGCAGTACTTC. The chain has TRBV28 and TRBJ2-7, with TRBD2 identical over 7 bases. The CDR3 spans 12 residues. The V and J ends lost 5 bases and 4 bases, in that order; junction bases with no gene match: 2. Germline CDR1 MDHEN, CDR2 SYDVKM.

The chain links TRBV2 to TRBJ1-6; 7 bases align to TRBD1. J gave up 4 bases and V 3 bases, and 3 bases lay outside the gene matches. CDR1 SNHLY and CDR2 FYNNEI come from the germline V gene. The CDR3 has 15 amino acids. CDR3 DNA sequence: TGTGCCAGCAGTGATACGGGACAGTATAATTCACCCCTCCACTTT. It specifies CASSDTGQYNSPLHF.